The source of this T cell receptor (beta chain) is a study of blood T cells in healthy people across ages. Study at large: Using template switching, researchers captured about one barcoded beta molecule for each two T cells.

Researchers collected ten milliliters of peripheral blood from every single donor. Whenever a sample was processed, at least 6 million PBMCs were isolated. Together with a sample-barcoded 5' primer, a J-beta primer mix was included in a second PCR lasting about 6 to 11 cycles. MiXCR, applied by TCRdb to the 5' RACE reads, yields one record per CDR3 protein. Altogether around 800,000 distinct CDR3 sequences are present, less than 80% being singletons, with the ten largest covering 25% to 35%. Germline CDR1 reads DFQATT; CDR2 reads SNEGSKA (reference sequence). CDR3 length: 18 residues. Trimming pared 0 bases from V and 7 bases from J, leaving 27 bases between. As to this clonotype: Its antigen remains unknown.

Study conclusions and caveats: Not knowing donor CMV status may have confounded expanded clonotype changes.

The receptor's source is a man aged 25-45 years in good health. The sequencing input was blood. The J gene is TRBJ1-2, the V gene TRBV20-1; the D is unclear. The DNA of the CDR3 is TGCAGTGCTAGAGATCTAGGCCGGGAGAGCGCCGGCGTGAGTGGCTACACCTTC. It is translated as CSARDLGRESAGVSGYTF.